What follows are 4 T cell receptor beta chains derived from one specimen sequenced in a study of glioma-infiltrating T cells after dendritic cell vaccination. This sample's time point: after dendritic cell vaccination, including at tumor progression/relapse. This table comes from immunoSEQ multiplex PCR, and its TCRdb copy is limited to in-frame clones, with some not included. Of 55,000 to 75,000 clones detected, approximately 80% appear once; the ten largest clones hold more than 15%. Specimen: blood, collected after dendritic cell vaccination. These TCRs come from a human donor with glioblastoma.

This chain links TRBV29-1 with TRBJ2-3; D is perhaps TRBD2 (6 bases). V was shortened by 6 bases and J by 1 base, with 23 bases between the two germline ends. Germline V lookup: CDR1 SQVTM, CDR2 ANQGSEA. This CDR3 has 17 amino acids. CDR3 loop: CSVIPIGGAGGTDTQYF. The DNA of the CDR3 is TGCAGCGTGATTCCCATCGGAGGGGCCGGGGGCACAGATACGCAGTATTTT.

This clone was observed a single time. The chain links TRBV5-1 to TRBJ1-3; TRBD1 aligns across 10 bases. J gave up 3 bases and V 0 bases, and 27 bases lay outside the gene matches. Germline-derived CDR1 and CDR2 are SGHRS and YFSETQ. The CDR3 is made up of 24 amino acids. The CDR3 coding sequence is TGCGCCAGCAGCTTGGGATCGACCAGCCATACGACAGGGGGCAGGAGATCCCTTGGAAACACCATATATTTT. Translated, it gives CASSLGSTSHTTGGRRSLGNTIYF.

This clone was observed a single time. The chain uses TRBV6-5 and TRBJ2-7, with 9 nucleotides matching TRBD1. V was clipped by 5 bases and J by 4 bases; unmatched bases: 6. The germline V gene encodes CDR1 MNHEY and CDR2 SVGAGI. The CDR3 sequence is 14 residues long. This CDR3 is CASSAGTGSYEQYF. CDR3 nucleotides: TGTGCCAGCAGTGCCGGGACAGGGAGTTACGAGCAGTACTTC.

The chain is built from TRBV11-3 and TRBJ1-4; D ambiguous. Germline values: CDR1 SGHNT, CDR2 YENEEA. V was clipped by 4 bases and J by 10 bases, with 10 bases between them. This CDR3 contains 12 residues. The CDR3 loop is CASSSETGKLFF. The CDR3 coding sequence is TGTGCCAGCAGCTCCGAAACCGGAAAACTGTTTTTT.